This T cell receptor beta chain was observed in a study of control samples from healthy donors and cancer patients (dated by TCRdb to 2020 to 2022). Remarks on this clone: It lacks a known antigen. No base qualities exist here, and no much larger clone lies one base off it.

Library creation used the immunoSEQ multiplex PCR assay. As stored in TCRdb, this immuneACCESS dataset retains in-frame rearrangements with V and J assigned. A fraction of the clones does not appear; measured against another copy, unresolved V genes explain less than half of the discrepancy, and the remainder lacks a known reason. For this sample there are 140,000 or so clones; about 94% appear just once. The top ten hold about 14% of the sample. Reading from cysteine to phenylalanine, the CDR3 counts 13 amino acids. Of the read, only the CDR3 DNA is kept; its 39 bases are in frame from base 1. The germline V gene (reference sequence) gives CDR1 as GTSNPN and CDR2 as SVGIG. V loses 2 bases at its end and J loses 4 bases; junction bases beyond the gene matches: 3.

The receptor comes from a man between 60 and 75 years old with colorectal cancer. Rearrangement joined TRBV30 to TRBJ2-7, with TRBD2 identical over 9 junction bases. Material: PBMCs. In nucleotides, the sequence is TGTGCCTGGAGTTCGCTAGCGGGGTACGAGCAGTACTTC. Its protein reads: CAWSSLAGYEQYF.